This T cell receptor beta chain was sequenced during a study of T-cell reconstitution after alpha-beta-depleted transplantation in children. The study's findings and limits: Diversity of TCRbeta at day 60 was high in some patients, arising from surviving recipient T cells and thymic progenitors. Most T-cell counts and diversity one year after the transplant came from T cells that were newly produced.

During its preparation, the TCRbeta library received unique molecular identifiers. TCRdb passed the PCR reads through MiXCR, listing each CDR3 protein once. The sample gives about a million distinct CDR3 sequences, roughly 31% of which show up once; under 30% is in the top ten. The length of the CDR3 is 17 residues. The germline V gene has CDR1 MNHEY and CDR2 SVGAGI. V was shortened by 2 bases and J by 5 bases, with 18 bases between the two germline ends. In this sample, this clonotype turned up a few times. Its antigen remains unidentified. The TCR comes from a boy under three years old who had a stem cell transplant for SCID, so the T cells may come from the graft donor. The specimen comprised PBMCs, mostly from graft donor cells, sampled 360 days after TCRalphabeta/CD19-depleted stem cell transplant. This chain links TRBV6-5 with TRBJ1-4, with a possible D match to TRBD1 (5 bases). Here the CDR3 DNA reads TGTGCCAGCAGTTACGCGAACCGGGACCTCCGGAATGAAAAACTGTTTTTT. Protein sequence: CASSYANRDLRNEKLFF.